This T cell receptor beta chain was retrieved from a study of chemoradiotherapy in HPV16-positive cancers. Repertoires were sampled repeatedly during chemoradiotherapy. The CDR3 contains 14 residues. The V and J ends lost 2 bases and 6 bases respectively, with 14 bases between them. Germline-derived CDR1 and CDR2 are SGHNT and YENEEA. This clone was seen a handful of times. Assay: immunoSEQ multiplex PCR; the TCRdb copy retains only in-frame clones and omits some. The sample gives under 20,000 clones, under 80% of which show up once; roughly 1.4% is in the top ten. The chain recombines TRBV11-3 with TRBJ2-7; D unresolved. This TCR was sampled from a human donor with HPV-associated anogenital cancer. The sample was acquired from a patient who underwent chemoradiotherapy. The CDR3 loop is CASSLLPGVSEQYF. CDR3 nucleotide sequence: TGTGCCAGCAGCTTACTTCCAGGAGTCAGCGAGCAGTACTTC. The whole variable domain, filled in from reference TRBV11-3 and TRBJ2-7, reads EAGVVQSPRYKIIEKKQPVAFWCNPISGHNTLYWYLQNLGQGPELLIRYENEEAVDDSQLPKDRFSAERLKGVDSTLKIQPAELGDSAVYLCASSLLPGVSEQYFGPGTRLTVT.